The 27 T cell receptor beta chains in this list originate from one sample, sequenced in a study of cytomegalovirus exposure and HLA in healthy donors. A multiplex PCR was run with 60 Vbeta primers and 13 Jbeta primers. The data were produced by immunoSEQ multiplex PCR, yet TCRdb's version contains in-frame clones alone and is incomplete. Of approximately 150,000 clones in the sample, more than 60% were seen once. Sequencing was done on a sample of PBMCs. Receptors originate from a man aged 40-49 years in good health and CMV-seronegative.

A few counts support this clone. One end of the junction is discordant with germline, which a read error may explain. J is TRBJ1-5 and V is TRBV7-3; D is ambiguous. The CDR3 is 11 residues long. The germline V gene has CDR1 SGHTA and CDR2 FQGTGA. The CDR3 loop is CASSQPQSQHF. The CDR3 coding sequence is TGTGCCAGCAGCCAACCTCAGTCCCAGCATTTT.

The CDR3 loop reads CAITDRFLRGPWVDEQYF. DNA for the CDR3: TGTGCCATCACTGACCGTTTTCTGCGAGGCCCCTGGGTGGACGAGCAGTACTTC. V usage is TRBV10-3 and J usage is TRBJ2-7; the D is unclear. The CDR3 is 18 residues long. The V end was cut by 7 bases, the J end by 5 bases, with 30 bases between. Looked up from germline, CDR1 is ENHRY and CDR2 is SYGVKD.

This chain connects TRBV9 to TRBJ1-2; D is perhaps TRBD1 (5 bases). Trimming shortened V by 6 bases and J by 3 bases, and 18 bases separated the two germline ends. The germline V gene encodes CDR1 SGDLS and CDR2 YYNGEE. CDR3 length: 15 residues. The CDR3 region is CASNGGKGLYYGYTF. The CDR3 DNA follows: TGTGCCAGCAACGGCGGAAAGGGGCTCTACTATGGCTACACCTTC.

V is TRBV6-5 and J is TRBJ1-4; D possibly corresponds to TRBD1 (6 bases). Germline assignment: CDR1 MNHEY and CDR2 SVGAGI. The CDR3 is 14 residues long. With 3 bases removed from V and 10 bases from J, the gap between germline ends came to 15 bases. CDR3 in amino acids: CASSYDTGSVKLFF. In DNA, the CDR3 is TGTGCCAGCAGTTATGATACAGGGAGCGTAAAACTGTTTTTT.

The chain recombines TRBV6-4 with TRBJ2-5, with 7 bases aligning to TRBD1. Germline V gene data show CDR1 as MRHNA and CDR2 as SNTAGT. The CDR3 consists of 15 residues. The V gene end was trimmed by 5 bases and the J gene end by 5 bases; junction bases not matched to a gene: 11. The CDR3 DNA reads TGTGCCAGCAGTAAGAATACAGGGGCTGGGGAGACCCAGTACTTC. Protein: CASSKNTGAGETQYF.

This chain connects TRBV6-1 to TRBJ2-7; 9 positions match TRBD1. V gave up 8 bases and J gave up 2 bases; unmatched junction bases: 4. The CDR3 has 13 residues. Germline lookup yields CDR1 MNHNS and CDR2 SASEGT. In nucleotides, the CDR3 is TGTGCCAGCGCGGGACAGGGAACCTACGAGCAGTACTTC. As protein: CASAGQGTYEQYF.

This clone was observed a single time. The chain is built from TRBV19 and TRBJ1-5; maybe TRBD1 (6 bases). Germline CDR1 LNHDA, CDR2 SQIVND (reference sequence). The CDR3 runs 16 residues. The V gene lost 5 bases and the J gene lost 3 bases, with 17 bases spanning the gap. The CDR3, as DNA: TGTGCCAGTAGTGCTGACCTTACAGGGATCAATCAGCCCCAGCATTTT. This gives the protein CASSADLTGINQPQHF. The full variable domain, rest sourced from reference TRBV19 and TRBJ1-5, is DGGITQSPKYLFRKEGQNVTLSCEQNLNHDAMYWYRQDPGQGLRLIYYSQIVNDFQKGDIAEGYSVSREKKESFPLTVTSAQKNPTAFYLCASSADLTGINQPQHFGDGTRLSIL.

The J gene is TRBJ1-3, the V gene TRBV30, with a tentative D call TRBD1 (5 bases). The CDR3 totals 13 residues. Germline V gives CDR1 GTSNPN, CDR2 SVGIG (reference sequence). The V end was cut by 2 bases, the J end by 0 bases, with 5 bases between. Written as DNA, the CDR3 is TGTGCCTGGAGTAGGGGCTCTGGAAACACCATATATTTT. Residues: CAWSRGSGNTIYF.

V usage is TRBV23-1 and J usage is TRBJ2-1, with unresolved D. TRBV23-1 has ORF status, its function being uncertain. The CDR3 runs to 13 residues. Trimming shortened V by 2 bases and J by 7 bases, and 9 bases separated the two germline ends. This CDR3 is CASSQRFENEQFF. CDR3 in DNA: TGCGCCAGCAGTCAACGTTTTGAGAATGAGCAGTTCTTC.

The V gene is TRBV19, the J gene TRBJ1-2, with 8 positions matching TRBD1. The length of the CDR3 is 14 residues. The J segment lost 0 bases and the V segment lost 5 bases, leaving 2 bases of the junction unmatched. CDR1 is LNHDA, CDR2 SQIVND, per germline (reference sequence). CDR3 in amino acids: CASSETGANYGYTF. DNA for the CDR3: TGTGCCAGTAGTGAGACAGGGGCTAACTATGGCTACACCTTC.

The chain links TRBV6-6 to TRBJ2-7, with D unclear. Germline loops: CDR1 MNHNY, CDR2 SVGAGI (reference sequence). There are 11 residues in the CDR3. Trimming removed 6 bases at V and 6 bases at J, with 9 bases between. Here the CDR3 DNA reads TGTGCCAGCAGCAACCCCAGCGAGCAGTACTTC. Its translation is CASSNPSEQYF.

The chain employs TRBV30 and TRBJ2-7; 7 positions agree with TRBD1. Germline V CDR1 and CDR2: GTSNPN, SVGIG (reference sequence). V lost 3 bases, J lost 0 bases, and 5 bases stayed unmatched. CDR3 size: 14 residues. The CDR3 loop reads CAWRRTGNSYEQYF. The CDR3 DNA follows: TGTGCCTGGAGAAGGACAGGTAACTCCTACGAGCAGTACTTC.

V and J are TRBV7-9 and TRBJ1-2, with D possibly TRBD1 on 6 matching bases. Germline-derived CDR1 and CDR2 are SEHNR and FQNEAQ (reference sequence). V shed 1 base and J shed 4 bases, with 19 bases lying between them. There are 17 residues in the CDR3. The CDR3 DNA sequence: TGTGCCAGCAGCTTAGAGCCCGGGGGGGCGAGCAGCTATGGCTACACCTTC. It specifies CASSLEPGGASSYGYTF. Complete variable domain (other parts from reference TRBV7-9 and TRBJ1-2): DTGVSQNPRHKITKRGQNVTFRCDPISEHNRLYWYRQTLGQGPEFLTYFQNEAQLEKSRLLSDRFSAERPKGSFSTLEIQRTEQGDSAMYLCASSLEPGGASSYGYTFGSGTRLTVV.

The chain employs TRBV7-3 and TRBJ2-1, with D possibly matching TRBD2 (5 bases). This CDR3 region has 15 residues. V lost 2 bases to trimming and J lost 3 bases, with 11 bases between them. In germline, CDR1 is SGHTA, CDR2 FQGTGA. This CDR3 is CASSLEFGDYNEQFF. The CDR3 bases are TGTGCCAGCAGCTTAGAATTCGGGGACTACAATGAGCAGTTCTTC.

In nucleotides, the CDR3 is TGTGCCAGCAGCCCCCGACAGGTCCCCTATGGCTACACCTTC. Encoded protein: CASSPRQVPYGYTF. The J gene is TRBJ1-2, the V gene TRBV7-9, with D possibly being TRBD1 (6 bases). The CDR3 has 14 residues. The V gene lost 5 bases and the J gene lost 4 bases, with 14 bases spanning the gap. Germline V gives CDR1 SEHNR, CDR2 FQNEAQ (reference sequence).

CDR3 bases: TGTGCCAGCAGTTACACCTCGGGGAAGCCCCAGCATTTT. Protein sequence: CASSYTSGKPQHF. The chain joins TRBV6-5 to TRBJ1-5; D not certain. The CDR3 is 13 amino acids. Trimming took off 2 bases at V and 8 bases at J, with 10 bases between the two ends. Germline loops: CDR1 MNHEY, CDR2 SVGAGI.

The chain links TRBV10-3 to TRBJ1-3; TRBD1 matches 10 bases. The CDR3 runs to 14 residues. Losses at the gene ends were 11 bases for V and 7 bases for J; bases not matched to a gene: 11. The germline V gene encodes CDR1 ENHRY and CDR2 SYGVKD. The CDR3 region has the DNA TGTGCCGTATGGGACAGGGGCCCGACGAACACCATATATTTT. It is translated as CAVWDRGPTNTIYF.

This clone showed up just a few times. V usage is TRBV12-5 and J usage is TRBJ2-2, with a possible D match to TRBD1 (6 bases). Germline assignment: CDR1 LGHNT and CDR2 FRNRAP. This CDR3 region has 16 residues. Trimming removed 6 bases from V and 2 bases from J, with 16 bases in between. CDR3 DNA: TGTGCTAGTGGCCCCGGACAGACCACAAACACCGGGGAGCTGTTTTTT. It codes for CASGPGQTTNTGELFF.

The rearrangement uses TRBV27 and TRBJ2-7; D may be TRBD1 (7 bases). The CDR3 contains 12 residues. The germline CDR1 and CDR2 sequences are MNHEY and SMNVEV (reference sequence). V was shortened by 4 bases and J by 5 bases, with 9 bases between the two germline ends. CDR3 residues: CASSSRGDEQYF. The CDR3 DNA reads TGTGCCAGCAGTTCCAGGGGGGACGAGCAGTACTTC.

This chain uses TRBV7-3 with TRBJ2-2; tentative D call: TRBD2 (6 bases). The CDR3 runs 13 residues. The V and J ends lost 3 bases and 4 bases respectively, with 6 bases between them. Germline V gene lookup returns CDR1 SGHTA and CDR2 FQGTGA. The CDR3 region is CASSFGGTGELFF. As DNA, the CDR3 is TGTGCCAGCAGCTTCGGGGGCACCGGGGAGCTGTTTTTT.

The chain recombines TRBV10-3 with TRBJ2-6; D possibly corresponds to TRBD1 (5 bases). Germline CDR1 ENHRY, CDR2 SYGVKD. The CDR3 sequence is 14 residues long. Trimming shortened V by 11 bases and J by 4 bases, and 15 bases separated the two germline ends. CDR3 in amino acids: CASDQGIGANVLTF. In nucleotides, the CDR3 is TGTGCCTCCGACCAGGGAATCGGGGCCAACGTCCTGACTTTC.

This chain joins TRBV6-1 and TRBJ2-3, with D possibly matching TRBD1 (5 bases). Germline CDR1 and CDR2: MNHNS and SASEGT. The CDR3 has 13 amino acids. Trimming stripped 10 bases from V and 0 bases from J, with 11 bases between. CDR3 sequence reads: CAIRTPSTDTQYF. Written as DNA, the CDR3 is TGTGCCATCCGGACACCGAGCACAGATACGCAGTATTTT.

The chain uses TRBV4-3 and TRBJ1-1; 9 bases are shared with TRBD1. Germline V gives CDR1 LGHNA, CDR2 YSLEER. The CDR3 has 15 amino acids. J gave up 6 bases and V 5 bases, and 10 bases lay outside the gene matches. The chain's CDR3 is CASSFGDRDAPEAFF. Written as DNA, the CDR3 is TGCGCCAGCAGCTTTGGGGACAGGGATGCGCCTGAAGCTTTCTTT.

This chain links TRBV2 with TRBJ2-5; perhaps TRBD1 as D (5 bases). Trimming left V 10 bases short and J 2 bases short, with 14 bases between. Looked up from germline, CDR1 is SNHLY and CDR2 is FYNNEI. This CDR3 contains 13 residues. DNA of the CDR3: TGTGCCACGCAAGGGGAAGGACAAGAGACCCAGTACTTC. Protein: CATQGEGQETQYF.

CDR3 residues: CASRETSGGTEYF. The CDR3 region has the DNA TGTGCCAGCAGGGAAACTAGCGGGGGGACCGAGTACTTC. V gene TRBV2 combines with J gene TRBJ2-4; 12 bases fit TRBD2. The ends lost 6 bases at V and 14 bases at J; junction bases unmatched: 8. This CDR3 is 13 amino acids long. Germline V gene lookup returns CDR1 SNHLY and CDR2 FYNNEI.

Only a few counts were recorded for this clone. This sample includes further DNA sequences coding for the same CDR3. The chain joins TRBV28 to TRBJ2-2, with unresolved D. Trimming cost V 6 bases and J 1 base, with 6 bases left between them. Germline V gene sequence: CDR1 MDHEN, CDR2 SYDVKM. The CDR3 is 13 amino acids. The CDR3 DNA reads TGTGCCAGCAGATCGGGGAACACCGGGGAGCTGTTTTTT. Protein: CASRSGNTGELFF.

V gene TRBV5-1 combines with J gene TRBJ2-5; the match to TRBD2 covers 11 bases. The CDR3 is 16 amino acids. CDR1 and CDR2 from the germline V gene are SGHRS and YFSETQ. V shed 4 bases, J shed 3 bases, and the junction held 8 bases outside the gene matches. Here the CDR3 reads CASSPNSGLAEETQYF. The DNA of the CDR3 is TGCGCCAGCAGCCCCAACTCGGGACTAGCGGAAGAGACCCAGTACTTC.